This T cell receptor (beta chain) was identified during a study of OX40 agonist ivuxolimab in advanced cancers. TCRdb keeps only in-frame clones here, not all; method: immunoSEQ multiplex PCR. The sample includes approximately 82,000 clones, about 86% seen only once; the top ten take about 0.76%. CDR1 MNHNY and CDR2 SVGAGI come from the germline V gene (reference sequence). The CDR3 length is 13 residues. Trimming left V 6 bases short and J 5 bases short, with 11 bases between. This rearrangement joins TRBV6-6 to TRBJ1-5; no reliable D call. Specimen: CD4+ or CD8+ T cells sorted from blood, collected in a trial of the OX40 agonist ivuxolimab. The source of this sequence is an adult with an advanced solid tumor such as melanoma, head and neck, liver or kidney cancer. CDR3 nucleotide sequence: TGTGCCAGCAGAGAGAGAGAGCATCAGCCCCAGCATTTT. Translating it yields CASREREHQPQHF.